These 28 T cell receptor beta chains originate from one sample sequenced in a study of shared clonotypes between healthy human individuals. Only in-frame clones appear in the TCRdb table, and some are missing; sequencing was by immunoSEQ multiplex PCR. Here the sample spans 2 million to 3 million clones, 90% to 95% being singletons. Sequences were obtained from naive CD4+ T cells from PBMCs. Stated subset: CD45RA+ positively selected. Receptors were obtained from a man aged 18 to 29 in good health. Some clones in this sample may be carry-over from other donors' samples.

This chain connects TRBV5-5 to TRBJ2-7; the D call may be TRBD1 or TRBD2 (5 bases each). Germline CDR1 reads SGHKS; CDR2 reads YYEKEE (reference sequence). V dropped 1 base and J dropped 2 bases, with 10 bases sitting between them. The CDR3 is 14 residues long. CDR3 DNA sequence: TGTGCCAGCAGCTTGTTCGGGACCACCTACGAGCAGTACTTC. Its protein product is CASSLFGTTYEQYF.

CDR3 sequence: CASSLWAPGQGFLYGYTF. The CDR3 nucleotides are TGTGCCAGCAGTTTATGGGCCCCGGGACAGGGGTTTTTGTATGGCTACACCTTC. The chain joins TRBV28 to TRBJ1-2, with TRBD1 matching over 10 bases. Germline CDR1 and CDR2: MDHEN and SYDVKM. The CDR3 is 18 residues long. The V segment lost 0 bases and the J segment 5 bases; nucleotides outside the gene matches: 12.

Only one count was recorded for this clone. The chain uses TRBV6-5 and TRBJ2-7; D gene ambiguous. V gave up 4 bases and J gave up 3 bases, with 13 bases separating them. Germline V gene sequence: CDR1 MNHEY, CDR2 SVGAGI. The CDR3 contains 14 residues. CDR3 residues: CASSFAARFYEQYF. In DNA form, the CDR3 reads TGTGCCAGCAGTTTCGCAGCTCGTTTCTACGAGCAGTACTTC.

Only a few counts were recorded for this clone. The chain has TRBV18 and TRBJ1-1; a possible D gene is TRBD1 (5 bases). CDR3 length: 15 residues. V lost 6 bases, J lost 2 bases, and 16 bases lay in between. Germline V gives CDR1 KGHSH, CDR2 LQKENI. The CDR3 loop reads CASSPGLPLNTEAFF. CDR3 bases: TGTGCCAGCTCCCCGGGGCTTCCCCTTAACACTGAAGCTTTCTTT. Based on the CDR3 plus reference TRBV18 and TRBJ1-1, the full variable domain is NAGVMQNPRHLVRRRGQEARLRCSPMKGHSHVYWYRQLPEEGLKFMVYLQKENIIDESGMPKERFSAEFPKEGPSILRIQQVVRGDSAAYFCASSPGLPLNTEAFFGQGTRLTVV.

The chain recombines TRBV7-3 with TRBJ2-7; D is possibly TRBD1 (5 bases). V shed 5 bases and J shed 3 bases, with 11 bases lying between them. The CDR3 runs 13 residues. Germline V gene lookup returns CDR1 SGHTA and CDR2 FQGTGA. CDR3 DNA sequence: TGTGCCAGCAGCACTGGGGCCGGCTACGAGCAGTACTTC. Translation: CASSTGAGYEQYF.

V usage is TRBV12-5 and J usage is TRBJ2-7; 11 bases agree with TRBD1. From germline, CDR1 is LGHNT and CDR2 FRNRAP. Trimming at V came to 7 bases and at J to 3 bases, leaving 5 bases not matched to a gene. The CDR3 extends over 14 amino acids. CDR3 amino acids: CASAWGTGGYEQYF. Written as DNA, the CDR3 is TGTGCTAGTGCCTGGGGGACAGGGGGCTACGAGCAGTACTTC.

This CDR3 is CASSGTSGSKFREQYF. The DNA of the CDR3 is TGTGCCAGCAGCGGGACTAGCGGGAGTAAATTTCGCGAGCAGTACTTC. The chain is built from TRBV28 and TRBJ2-7; TRBD2 aligns across 14 bases. The V segment lost 6 bases and the J segment 6 bases; nucleotides outside the gene matches: 10. The CDR3 consists of 16 residues. Germline-derived CDR1 and CDR2 are MDHEN and SYDVKM.

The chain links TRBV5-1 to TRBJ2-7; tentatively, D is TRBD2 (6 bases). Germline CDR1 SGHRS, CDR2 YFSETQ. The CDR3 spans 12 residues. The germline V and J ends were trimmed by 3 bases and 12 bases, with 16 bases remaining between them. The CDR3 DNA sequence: TGCGCCAGCAGCTGGGACTCTCCTCCCGGGTACTTC. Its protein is CASSWDSPPGYF.

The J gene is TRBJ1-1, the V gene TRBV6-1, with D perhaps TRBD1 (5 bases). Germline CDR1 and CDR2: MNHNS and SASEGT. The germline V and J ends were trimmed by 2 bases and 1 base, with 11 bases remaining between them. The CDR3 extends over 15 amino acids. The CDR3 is CASSESGSGNTEAFF. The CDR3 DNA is TGTGCCAGCAGTGAATCAGGGTCGGGGAACACTGAAGCTTTCTTT.

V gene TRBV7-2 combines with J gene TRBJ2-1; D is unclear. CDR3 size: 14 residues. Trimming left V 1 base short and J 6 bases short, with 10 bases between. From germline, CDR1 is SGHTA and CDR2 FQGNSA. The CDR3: CASSLGFQGNEQFF. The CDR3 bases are TGTGCCAGCAGCTTAGGTTTCCAAGGCAATGAGCAGTTCTTC.

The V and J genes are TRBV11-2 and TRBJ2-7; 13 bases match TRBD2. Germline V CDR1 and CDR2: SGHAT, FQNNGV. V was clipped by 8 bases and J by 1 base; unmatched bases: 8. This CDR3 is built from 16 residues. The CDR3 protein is CASADPGLAGSYEQYF. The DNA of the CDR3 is TGTGCCAGCGCGGACCCGGGACTAGCGGGATCCTACGAGCAGTACTTC.

CDR3: CASSSTGTGVWYEQYF. The CDR3 DNA reads as TGTGCCAGCAGCTCAACCGGGACAGGGGTATGGTACGAGCAGTACTTC. The chain joins TRBV28 to TRBJ2-7; TRBD1 agrees at 10 bases. The length of the CDR3 is 16 residues. In germline, CDR1 is MDHEN, CDR2 SYDVKM. The V gene end was trimmed by 6 bases and the J gene end by 4 bases; junction bases not matched to a gene: 12. The whole variable domain, remainder taken from reference TRBV28 and TRBJ2-7, is DVKVTQSSRYLVKRTGEKVFLECVQDMDHENMFWYRQDPGLGLRLIYFSYDVKMKEKGDIPEGYSVSREKKERFSLILESASTNQTSMYLCASSSTGTGVWYEQYFGPGTRLTVT.

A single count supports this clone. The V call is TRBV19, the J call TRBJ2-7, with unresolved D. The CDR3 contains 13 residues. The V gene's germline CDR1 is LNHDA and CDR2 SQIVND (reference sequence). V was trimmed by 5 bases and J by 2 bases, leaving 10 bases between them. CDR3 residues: CASSPKITYEQYF. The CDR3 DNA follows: TGTGCCAGTAGTCCAAAGATAACCTACGAGCAGTACTTC.

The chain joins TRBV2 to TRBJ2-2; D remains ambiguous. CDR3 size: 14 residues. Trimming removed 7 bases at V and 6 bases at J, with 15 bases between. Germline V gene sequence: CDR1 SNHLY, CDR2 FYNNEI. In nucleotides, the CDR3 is TGTGCCAGCATTCGGACCCCAGATCCCGGGGAGCTGTTTTTT. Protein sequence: CASIRTPDPGELFF.

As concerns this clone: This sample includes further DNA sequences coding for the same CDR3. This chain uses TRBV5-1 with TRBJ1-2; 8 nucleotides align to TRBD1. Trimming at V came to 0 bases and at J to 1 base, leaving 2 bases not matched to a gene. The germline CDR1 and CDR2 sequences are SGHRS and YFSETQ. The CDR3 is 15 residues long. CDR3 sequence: CASSLDGQGNYGYTF. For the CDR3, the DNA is TGCGCCAGCAGCTTGGATGGACAGGGTAACTATGGCTACACCTTC.

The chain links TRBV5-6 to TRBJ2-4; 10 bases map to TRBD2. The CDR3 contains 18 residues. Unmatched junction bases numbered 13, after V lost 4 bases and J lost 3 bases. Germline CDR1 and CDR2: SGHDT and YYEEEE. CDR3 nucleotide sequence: TGTGCCAGCAGCCAACTAGCGGGGATTCCCCAGGGCAAAAACATTCAGTACTTC. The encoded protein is CASSQLAGIPQGKNIQYF. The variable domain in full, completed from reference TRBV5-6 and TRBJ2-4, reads DAGVTQSPTHLIKTRGQQVTLRCSPKSGHDTVSWYQQALGQGPQFIFQYYEEEERQRGNFPDRFSGHQFPNYSSELNVNALLLGDSALYLCASSQLAGIPQGKNIQYFGAGTRLSVL.

CDR3 sequence reads: CASRPISGAVSYEQYF. CDR3 coding DNA: TGTGCCAGCAGGCCTATTAGTGGGGCCGTCTCCTACGAGCAGTACTTC. The chain carries TRBV28 and TRBJ2-7, with D possibly TRBD1 on 5 matching bases. This CDR3 is 16 amino acids long. CDR1 is MDHEN and CDR2 is SYDVKM in the germline V gene. Trimming left V 6 bases short and J 0 bases short, with 18 bases between.

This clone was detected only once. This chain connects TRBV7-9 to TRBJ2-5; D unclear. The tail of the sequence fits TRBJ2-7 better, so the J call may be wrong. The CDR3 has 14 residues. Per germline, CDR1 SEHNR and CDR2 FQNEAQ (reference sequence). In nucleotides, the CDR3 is TGTGCCAGCAGAAAGCTGGCAGTAGGCCACGAGCAGTACTTC. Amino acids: CASRKLAVGHEQYF.

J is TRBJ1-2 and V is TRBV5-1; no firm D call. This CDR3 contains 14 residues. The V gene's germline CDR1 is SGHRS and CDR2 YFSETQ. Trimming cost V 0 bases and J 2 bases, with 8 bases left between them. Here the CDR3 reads CASSLASSNYGYTF. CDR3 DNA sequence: TGCGCCAGCAGCTTGGCTTCCAGCAACTATGGCTACACCTTC. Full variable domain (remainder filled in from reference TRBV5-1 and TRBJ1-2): KAGVTQTPRYLIKTRGQQVTLSCSPISGHRSVSWYQQTPGQGLQFLFEYFSETQRNKGNFPGRFSGRQFSNSRSEMNVSTLELGDSALYLCASSLASSNYGYTFGSGTRLTVV.

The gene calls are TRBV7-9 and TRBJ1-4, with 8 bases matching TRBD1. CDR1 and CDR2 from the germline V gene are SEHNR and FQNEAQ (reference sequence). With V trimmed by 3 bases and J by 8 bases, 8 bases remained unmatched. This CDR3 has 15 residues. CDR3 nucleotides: TGTGCCAGCAGCTTCAGGACGACAGGGGAGGAAAAACTGTTTTTT. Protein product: CASSFRTTGEEKLFF. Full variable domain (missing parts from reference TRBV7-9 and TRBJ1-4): DTGVSQNPRHKITKRGQNVTFRCDPISEHNRLYWYRQTLGQGPEFLTYFQNEAQLEKSRLLSDRFSAERPKGSFSTLEIQRTEQGDSAMYLCASSFRTTGEEKLFFGSGTQLSVL.

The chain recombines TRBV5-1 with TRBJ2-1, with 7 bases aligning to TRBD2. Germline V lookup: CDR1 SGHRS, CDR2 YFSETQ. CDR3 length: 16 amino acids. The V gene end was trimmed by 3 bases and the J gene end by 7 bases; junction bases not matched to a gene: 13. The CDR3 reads CASSSNIAGLGNEQFF. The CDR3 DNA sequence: TGCGCCAGCAGCTCAAACATAGCGGGTTTGGGGAATGAGCAGTTCTTC. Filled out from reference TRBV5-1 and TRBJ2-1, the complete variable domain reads KAGVTQTPRYLIKTRGQQVTLSCSPISGHRSVSWYQQTPGQGLQFLFEYFSETQRNKGNFPGRFSGRQFSNSRSEMNVSTLELGDSALYLCASSSNIAGLGNEQFFGPGTRLTVL.

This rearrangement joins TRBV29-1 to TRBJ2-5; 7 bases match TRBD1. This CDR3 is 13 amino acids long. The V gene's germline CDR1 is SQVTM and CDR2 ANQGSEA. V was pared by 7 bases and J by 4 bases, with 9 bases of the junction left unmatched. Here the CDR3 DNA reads TGCAGCGGATACAGGGGTTTAGGAGAGACCCAGTACTTC. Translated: CSGYRGLGETQYF.

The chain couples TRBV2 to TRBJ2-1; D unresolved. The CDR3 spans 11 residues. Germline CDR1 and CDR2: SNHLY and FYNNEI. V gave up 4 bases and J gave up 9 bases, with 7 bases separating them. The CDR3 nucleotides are TGTGCCAGCAGTGTGGCCCCTGAGCAGTTCTTC. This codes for CASSVAPEQFF.

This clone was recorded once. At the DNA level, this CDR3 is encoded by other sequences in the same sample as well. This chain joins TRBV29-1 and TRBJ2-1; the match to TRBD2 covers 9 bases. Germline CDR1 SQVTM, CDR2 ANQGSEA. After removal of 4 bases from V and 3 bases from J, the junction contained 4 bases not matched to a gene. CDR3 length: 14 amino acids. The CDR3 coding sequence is TGCAGCGTTGTCGTAGCGGGAGTCTACAATGAGCAGTTCTTC. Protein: CSVVVAGVYNEQFF.

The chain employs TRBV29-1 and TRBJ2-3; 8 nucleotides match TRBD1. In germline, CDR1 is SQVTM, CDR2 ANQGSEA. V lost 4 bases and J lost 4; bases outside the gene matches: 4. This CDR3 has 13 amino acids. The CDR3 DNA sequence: TGCAGCGTTGGGACAGGGAACTCAGATACGCAGTATTTT. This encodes CSVGTGNSDTQYF.

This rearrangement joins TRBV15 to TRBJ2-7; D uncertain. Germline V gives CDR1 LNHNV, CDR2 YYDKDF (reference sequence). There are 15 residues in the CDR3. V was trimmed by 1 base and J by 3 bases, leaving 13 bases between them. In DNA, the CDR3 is TGTGCCACCAGCAGAGGGCCGGTCTTAGGCTACGAGCAGTACTTC. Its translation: CATSRGPVLGYEQYF.

This chain's CDR3 is CASSNRGYPSYEQYF. CDR3 sequence (DNA): TGTGCCAGCAGCAACAGGGGTTACCCCTCCTACGAGCAGTACTTC. The J gene is TRBJ2-7, the V gene TRBV7-9, with 7 positions matching TRBD1. Germline V lookup: CDR1 SEHNR, CDR2 FQNEAQ (reference sequence). V gave up 5 bases and J gave up 0 bases; unmatched junction bases: 7. This CDR3 is built from 15 residues.

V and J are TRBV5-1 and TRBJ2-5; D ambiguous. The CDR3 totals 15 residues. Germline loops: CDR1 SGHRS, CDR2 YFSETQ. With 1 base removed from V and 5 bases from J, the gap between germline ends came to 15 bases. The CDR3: CASSLTLGSGETQYF. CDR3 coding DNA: TGCGCCAGCAGCTTGACGTTGGGCTCCGGCGAGACCCAGTACTTC.